This T cell receptor (beta chain) was identified in a study of blood T cell repertoires in COVID-19 (dated by TCRdb to the early 2020s). As for the study more broadly: The collaborator samples originated in the United States, Italy and Spain and spanned the acute and convalescent phases of COVID-19. The material from the prospective study consisted of cDNA or gDNA derived from T cells, B-cell-depleted T cells, or PBMCs. Subjects who had been exposed to COVID-19, were actively infected with it, or had recovered from it provided the deeply sampled blood TCRbeta repertoires that made up the dataset. The repertoires were released in a freely available public database intended as a resource for research on the immune response to SARS-CoV-2. Samples were obtained from the ongoing ImmuneRACE study (first 160 participants) and from 1,000 to 1,500 subjects provided by 6 global collaborators. Sample metadata almost always included a de-identified subject ID, COVID-19 status, age in years and sex. Where available, HLA class I and class II types were obtained from metadata supplied by the sample provider rather than from assay-based typing.

The germline V and J ends show losses of 8 bases and 10 bases respectively, and no gene match explains 10 bases of the junction. The germline V gene sets CDR1 to MNHEY and CDR2 to SVGAGI. Measured from the cysteine to the phenylalanine, the CDR3 is 14 residues long. Only CDR3 DNA remains: 42 bases, in frame from the first base. A second Seattle source provided samples from volunteer blood donors who had recovered from COVID-19. The collaborating institutions used their own protocols to collect whole blood in K2EDTA tubes. Collaborator samples were shipped for TCRbeta analysis as frozen whole blood, isolated PBMCs, or DNA extracted from either sample type. The paper's findings and limits, for the study overall: The quantity of clinical and demographic metadata differed by source and by participant and was supplied without curation.

Comment on this clone: Its antigen specificity is not known. No much larger clonotype is one base removed from it; base qualities were not supplied.

The immunoSEQ Assay, a bias-controlled multiplex PCR, was used to amplify TCRbeta CDR3 regions from genomic DNA. Concerning the study's data processing: Nucleated cell counts per sample were estimated from amplification of reference gene primers within the assay. To quantify the absolute abundance of each unique TCRbeta CDR3 rearrangement, sequence reads were collapsed and filtered. For each sample, productive Simpson clonality was calculated as the square root of Simpson's diversity index across productive rearrangements. This is the immuneACCESS table as TCRdb keeps it, with only in-frame sequences that have V and J called. A part of the clones is gone; compared with another copy, unresolved V genes explain less than half, and the rest is unexplained. That table is the source of V, J and clone size, and D and trimming were worked out from the DNA. The sample table lists about 200,000 clones, just under 90% of them with a count of one. Approximately 6.2% of the sample comes from the top ten.

The clonotype originates from a man aged 60-69 years who had recovered from COVID-19. Sequenced sample: peripheral blood. The chain couples TRBV6-5 to TRBJ1-4; TRBD1 matches 10 bases in the middle. The CDR3 protein: CASGTGVDSVKLFF. The sequence in DNA is TGTGCCAGCGGGACAGGGGTTGACTCTGTAAAACTGTTTTTT.